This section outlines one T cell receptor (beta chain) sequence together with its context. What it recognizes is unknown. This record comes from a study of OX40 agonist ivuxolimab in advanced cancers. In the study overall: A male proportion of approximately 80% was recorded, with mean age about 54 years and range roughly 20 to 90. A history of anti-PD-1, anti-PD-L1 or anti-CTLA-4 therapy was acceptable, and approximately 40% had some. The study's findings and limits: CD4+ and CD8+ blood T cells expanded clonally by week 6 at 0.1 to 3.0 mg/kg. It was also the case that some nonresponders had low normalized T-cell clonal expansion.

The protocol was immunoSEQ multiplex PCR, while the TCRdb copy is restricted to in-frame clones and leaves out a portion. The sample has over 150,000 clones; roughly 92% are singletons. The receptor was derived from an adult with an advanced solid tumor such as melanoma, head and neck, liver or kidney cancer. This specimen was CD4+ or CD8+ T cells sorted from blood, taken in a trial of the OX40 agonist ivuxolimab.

The CDR3 sequence is CASSYFGQGGSPLHF. DNA for the CDR3: TGTGCCAGCAGTTACTTCGGACAGGGAGGATCACCCCTCCACTTT. The chain couples TRBV6-5 to TRBJ1-6; 8 bases line up with TRBD1. This CDR3 spans 15 amino acids. The V segment lost 1 base and the J segment 10 bases; nucleotides outside the gene matches: 6. CDR1 is MNHEY, CDR2 SVGAGI, per germline.